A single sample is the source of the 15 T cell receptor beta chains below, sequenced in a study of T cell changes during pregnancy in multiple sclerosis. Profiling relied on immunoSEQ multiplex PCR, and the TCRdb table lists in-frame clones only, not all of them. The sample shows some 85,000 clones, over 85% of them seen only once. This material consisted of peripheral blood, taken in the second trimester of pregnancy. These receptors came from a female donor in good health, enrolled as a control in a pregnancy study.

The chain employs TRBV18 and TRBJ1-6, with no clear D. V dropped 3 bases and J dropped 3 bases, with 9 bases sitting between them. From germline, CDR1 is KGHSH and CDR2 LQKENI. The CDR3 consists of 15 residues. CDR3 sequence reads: CASSPEGFYNSPLHF. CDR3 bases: TGTGCCAGCTCACCGGAGGGATTCTATAATTCACCCCTCCACTTT.

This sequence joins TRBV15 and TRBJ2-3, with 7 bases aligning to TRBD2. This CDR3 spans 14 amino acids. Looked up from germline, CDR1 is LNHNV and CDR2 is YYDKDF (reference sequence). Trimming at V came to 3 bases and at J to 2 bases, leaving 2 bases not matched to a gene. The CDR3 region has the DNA TGTGCCACCAGCAGTAGCGGGCTCACAGATACGCAGTATTTT. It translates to CATSSSGLTDTQYF.

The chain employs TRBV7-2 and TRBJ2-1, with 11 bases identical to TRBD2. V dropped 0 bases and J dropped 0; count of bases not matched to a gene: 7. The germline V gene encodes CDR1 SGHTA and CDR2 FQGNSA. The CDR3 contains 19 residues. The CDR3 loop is CASSLAPASGGHSYNEQFF. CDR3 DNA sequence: TGTGCCAGCAGCTTAGCCCCCGCTAGCGGGGGGCACTCCTACAATGAGCAGTTCTTC.

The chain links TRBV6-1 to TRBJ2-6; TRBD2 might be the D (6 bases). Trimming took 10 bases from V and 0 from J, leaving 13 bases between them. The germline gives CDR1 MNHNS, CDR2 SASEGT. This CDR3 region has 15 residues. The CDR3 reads CANTPGVSGANVLTF. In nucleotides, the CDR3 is TGTGCCAACACCCCGGGGGTCTCTGGGGCCAACGTCCTGACTTTC.

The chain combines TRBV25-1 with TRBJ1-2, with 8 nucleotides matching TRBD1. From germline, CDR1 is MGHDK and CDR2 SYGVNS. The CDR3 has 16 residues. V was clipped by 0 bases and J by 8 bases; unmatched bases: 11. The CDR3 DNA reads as TGTGCCAGCAGTGAATATCAGGCAGGGGGCGAATGGGGCTACACCTTC. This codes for CASSEYQAGGEWGYTF.

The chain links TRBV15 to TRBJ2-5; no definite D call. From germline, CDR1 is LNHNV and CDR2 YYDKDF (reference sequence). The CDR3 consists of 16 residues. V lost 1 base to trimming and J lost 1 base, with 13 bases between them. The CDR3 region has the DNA TGTGCCACCAGCAGAGTACCCCTCCCGCGCCAAGAGACCCAGTACTTC. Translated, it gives CATSRVPLPRQETQYF.

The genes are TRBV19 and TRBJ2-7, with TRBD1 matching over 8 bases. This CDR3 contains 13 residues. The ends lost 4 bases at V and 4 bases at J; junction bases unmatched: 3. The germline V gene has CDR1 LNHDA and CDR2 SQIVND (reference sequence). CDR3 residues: CASSSQGAYEQYF. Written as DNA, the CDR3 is TGTGCCAGTAGTAGCCAGGGGGCTTACGAGCAGTACTTC.

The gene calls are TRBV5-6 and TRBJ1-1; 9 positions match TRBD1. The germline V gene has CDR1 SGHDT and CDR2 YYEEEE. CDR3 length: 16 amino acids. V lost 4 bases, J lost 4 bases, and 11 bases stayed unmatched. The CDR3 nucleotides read TGTGCCAGCAGCACCCCGGGACAGGGTGAGAGCACTGAAGCTTTCTTT. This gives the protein CASSTPGQGESTEAFF.

The CDR3 sequence is CASTSRTGGGEQFF. CDR3 nucleotide sequence: TGTGCCAGCACCTCCCGGACAGGGGGCGGTGAGCAGTTCTTC. The rearrangement links TRBV9 to TRBJ2-1, with TRBD1 identical over 11 bases. The CDR3 spans 14 residues. CDR1 is SGDLS, CDR2 YYNGEE, per germline. J lost 9 bases, V lost 6 bases, and 8 bases had no gene match.

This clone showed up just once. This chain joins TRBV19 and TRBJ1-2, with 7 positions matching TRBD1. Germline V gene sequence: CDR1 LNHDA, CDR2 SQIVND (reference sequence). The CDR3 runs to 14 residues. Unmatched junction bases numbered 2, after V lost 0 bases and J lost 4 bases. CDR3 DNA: TGTGCCAGTAGTATAGACACAGGGGTCTATGGCTACACCTTC. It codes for CASSIDTGVYGYTF.

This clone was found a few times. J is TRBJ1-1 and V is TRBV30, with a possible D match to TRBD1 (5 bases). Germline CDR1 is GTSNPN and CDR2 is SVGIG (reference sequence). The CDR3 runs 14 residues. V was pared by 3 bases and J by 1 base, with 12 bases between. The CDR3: CAWSPGQGNTEAFF. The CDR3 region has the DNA TGTGCCTGGAGCCCTGGGCAGGGGAACACTGAAGCTTTCTTT.

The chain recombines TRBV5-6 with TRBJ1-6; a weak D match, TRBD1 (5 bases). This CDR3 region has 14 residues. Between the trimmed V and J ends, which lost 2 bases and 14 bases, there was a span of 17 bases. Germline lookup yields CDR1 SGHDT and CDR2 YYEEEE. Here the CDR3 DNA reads TGTGCCAGCAGCTTCGACAGAGCTGAAAGGACCCTCCACTTT. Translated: CASSFDRAERTLHF.

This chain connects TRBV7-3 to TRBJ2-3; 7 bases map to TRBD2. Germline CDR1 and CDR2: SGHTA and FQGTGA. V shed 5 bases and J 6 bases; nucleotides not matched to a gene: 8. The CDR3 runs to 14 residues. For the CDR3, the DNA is TGTGCCAGCAGCCGGGGGGTAGGGGTGGATACGCAGTATTTT. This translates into CASSRGVGVDTQYF.

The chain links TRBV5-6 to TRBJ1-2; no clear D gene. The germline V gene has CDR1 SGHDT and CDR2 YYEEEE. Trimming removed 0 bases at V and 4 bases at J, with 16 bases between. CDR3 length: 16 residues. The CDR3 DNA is TGTGCCAGCAGCTTGGCACGGGGAGGAACTGCCTATGGCTACACCTTC. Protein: CASSLARGGTAYGYTF.

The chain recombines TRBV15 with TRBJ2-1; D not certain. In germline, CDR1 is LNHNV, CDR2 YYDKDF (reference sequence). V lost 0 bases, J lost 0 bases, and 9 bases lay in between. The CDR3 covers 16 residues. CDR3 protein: CATSRDAASSYNEQFF. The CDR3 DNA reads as TGTGCCACCAGCAGAGACGCGGCCAGCTCCTACAATGAGCAGTTCTTC. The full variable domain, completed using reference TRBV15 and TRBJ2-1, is DAMVIQNPRYQVTQFGKPVTLSCSQTLNHNVMYWYQQKSSQAPKLLFHYYDKDFNNEADTPDNFQSRRPNTSFCFLDIRSPGLGDTAMYLCATSRDAASSYNEQFFGPGTRLTVL.